A single sample is the source of the 18 T cell receptor beta chains below, sequenced in a study of OX40 agonist ivuxolimab in advanced cancers. Some clones are missing from TCRdb's copy, which holds only in-frame ones; the method was immunoSEQ multiplex PCR. The table records roughly 67,000 clones, approximately 92% of them present only once. Sequenced material: CD4+ or CD8+ T cells sorted from blood, taken in a trial of the OX40 agonist ivuxolimab. All receptors come from an adult with an advanced solid tumor such as melanoma, head and neck, liver or kidney cancer.

The CDR3 loop reads CASSMVGSGNTIYF. DNA for the CDR3: TGTGCCAGCAGCATGGTTGGCTCTGGAAACACCATATATTTT. The gene calls are TRBV5-6 and TRBJ1-3; no reliable D call. This CDR3 is built from 14 residues. V was trimmed by 4 bases and J by 0 bases, leaving 8 bases between them. CDR1 and CDR2 (germline): SGHDT, YYEEEE.

Remarks on this clone: Other nucleotide sequences from this sample produce the same CDR3. J is TRBJ1-2 and V is TRBV9; D uncertain. Germline CDR1 reads SGDLS; CDR2 reads YYNGEE. The V and J ends lost 0 bases and 2 bases respectively, with 8 bases between them. The CDR3 is 14 residues long. The CDR3 bases are TGTGCCAGCAGCGTAGGTGGAGTAAACTATGGCTACACCTTC. It yields the protein CASSVGGVNYGYTF.

The chain has TRBV5-1 and TRBJ2-7; D perhaps matches TRBD1 (6 bases). Trimming pared 2 bases from V and 2 bases from J, leaving 14 bases between. CDR1 and CDR2 from the germline V gene are SGHRS and YFSETQ. The CDR3 is 15 amino acids. This chain's CDR3 is CASSFLETGPYEQYF. CDR3 coding DNA: TGCGCCAGCAGCTTCCTCGAGACAGGACCCTACGAGCAGTACTTC.

The rearrangement joins TRBV5-1 to TRBJ1-4; no definite D call. Trimming cost V 4 bases and J 0 bases, with 16 bases left between them. Germline lookup yields CDR1 SGHRS and CDR2 YFSETQ. CDR3 length equals 17 residues. CDR3 nucleotide sequence: TGCGCCAGCAGCCTAGATAAAGGGCAGTCAACTAATGAAAAACTGTTTTTT. This codes for CASSLDKGQSTNEKLFF. The variable domain in full, with the rest retrieved from reference TRBV5-1 and TRBJ1-4, is KAGVTQTPRYLIKTRGQQVTLSCSPISGHRSVSWYQQTPGQGLQFLFEYFSETQRNKGNFPGRFSGRQFSNSRSEMNVSTLELGDSALYLCASSLDKGQSTNEKLFFGSGTQLSVL.

J is TRBJ2-1 and V is TRBV4-2; D not resolved. Germline V gene data show CDR1 as LGHNA and CDR2 as YNFKEQ. The length of the CDR3 is 13 residues. Trimming cost V 1 base and J 10 bases, with 11 bases left between them. CDR3 DNA: TGTGCCAGCAGCCAAGTACCGAGTTCGGAGCAGTTCTTC. Its protein product is CASSQVPSSEQFF.

CDR3 DNA sequence: TGTGCCAGCAGTTATAACAGGGATGGAAACACCATATATTTT. Translating it yields CASSYNRDGNTIYF. The chain uses TRBV13 and TRBJ1-3; TRBD1 might be the D (6 bases). Trimming took 6 bases from V and 3 from J, leaving 12 bases between them. The germline CDR1 and CDR2 sequences are PRHDT and FYEKMQ (reference sequence). CDR3 size: 14 residues.

The genes are TRBV6-1 and TRBJ2-2; D ambiguous. With 3 bases removed from V and 3 bases from J, the gap between germline ends came to 5 bases. The CDR3 runs 13 residues. CDR1 and CDR2 (germline): MNHNS, SASEGT. The CDR3 nucleotides are TGTGCCAGCAGTGACACTTACACCGGGGAGCTGTTTTTT. Amino acid sequence: CASSDTYTGELFF.

V is TRBV13 and J is TRBJ1-3, with D unclear. Trimming pared 0 bases from V and 1 base from J, leaving 7 bases between. CDR1 is PRHDT, CDR2 FYEKMQ, per germline (reference sequence). There are 15 residues in the CDR3. CDR3 DNA sequence: TGTGCCAGCAGCTTAGGCCTTGGGTCTGGAAACACCATATATTTT. It yields the protein CASSLGLGSGNTIYF.

The rearrangement joins TRBV5-6 to TRBJ2-3; D is ambiguous. Germline CDR1 is SGHDT and CDR2 is YYEEEE. Trimming removed 0 bases from V and 2 bases from J, with 10 bases in between. This CDR3 has 15 residues. CDR3 sequence (DNA): TGTGCCAGCAGCTTGGTTGGTGGGAACACAGATACGCAGTATTTT. This sequence encodes CASSLVGGNTDTQYF.

The chain uses TRBV23-1 and TRBJ1-2; 8 bases agree with TRBD1. TRBV23-1 is designated an ORF whose function remains uncertain. The CDR3 consists of 17 residues. The V segment lost 0 bases and the J segment 9 bases; nucleotides outside the gene matches: 15. CDR3 in amino acids: CASSQSSAPRDRRCYTF. CDR3 sequence (DNA): TGCGCCAGCAGTCAATCGAGCGCCCCGAGGGACAGGCGCTGCTACACCTTC.

This clone has only one observation. This rearrangement joins TRBV21-1 to TRBJ2-5; TRBD1, the D gene given by the table, was not confirmed from the DNA. TRBV21-1 represents a pseudogene. The length of the CDR3 is 17 residues. The CDR3 reads CASSKSKGTAGQETQYF. CDR3 DNA: TGTGCCAGCAGCAAATCGAAGGGGACAGCGGGTCAAGAGACCCAGTACTTC.

A remark on this clone: A much larger clone is a single base away; this may be a read error. Since the CDR3 does not end with the conserved phenylalanine or tryptophan, this likely comes from a read error. The CDR3 sequence: CASSLGGLGGYTV. The CDR3 nucleotides are TGTGCCAGCAGCTTAGGAGGGTTGGGTGGCTACACCGTC. The chain uses TRBV7-2 and TRBJ1-2; D remains ambiguous. Per the germline V gene, CDR1 is SGHTA and CDR2 is FQGNSA. V was trimmed by 1 base and J by 7 bases, leaving 10 bases between them. CDR3 length: 13 amino acids.

CDR3 nucleotides: TGTGCCAACCCGAAGGGGTCCTCTGGAAACACCATATATTTT. Protein: CANPKGSSGNTIYF. This sequence joins TRBV2 and TRBJ1-3; D possibly corresponds to TRBD1 (5 bases). Germline V gene lookup returns CDR1 SNHLY and CDR2 FYNNEI. This CDR3 has 14 amino acids. Between the trimmed V and J ends, which lost 10 bases and 0 bases, there was a span of 13 bases.

The chain couples TRBV23-1 to TRBJ2-7; TRBD1 might be the D (5 bases). TRBV23-1 is identified as an open reading frame with a role that is uncertain. The CDR3 loop spans 19 amino acids. V was cut by 3 bases and J by 0 bases, with 24 bases left in between. The CDR3 nucleotides read TGCGCCAGCAGTCACGCACAACCCCGACAGCGCCGGAGCTCCTACGAGCAGTACTTC. Encoded protein: CASSHAQPRQRRSSYEQYF.

As to this clone: Because it lacks the conserved phenylalanine or tryptophan at the end, this CDR3 is likely a read error. The DNA is omitted, as the CDR3 cannot be located on it reliably, and the CDR3 follows TCRdb's listing. V is TRBV7-4 and J is TRBJ2-3; the table gives TRBD2 as D, unverified against the DNA. The CDR3 sequence runs 10 residues, both termini included. The germline gives CDR1 SGHVT, CDR2 SQSDAQ. The CDR3 spells CAKKPCSGGL.

This chain joins TRBV9 and TRBJ2-6; D gene uncertain. Trimming pared 2 bases from V and 4 bases from J, leaving 13 bases between. This CDR3 is built from 16 residues. Germline V gene sequence: CDR1 SGDLS, CDR2 YYNGEE. Here the CDR3 reads CASSVQKDGGANVLTF. In nucleotides, the CDR3 is TGTGCCAGCAGCGTTCAGAAGGACGGGGGGGCCAACGTCCTGACTTTC.

This chain uses TRBV9 with TRBJ1-2; tentatively, D is TRBD1 (5 bases). V dropped 0 bases and J dropped 0 bases, with 9 bases sitting between them. CDR1 and CDR2 from the germline V gene are SGDLS and YYNGEE. The length of the CDR3 is 15 residues. This chain's CDR3 is CASSVGGEPNYGYTF. Here the CDR3 DNA reads TGTGCCAGCAGCGTAGGAGGGGAACCTAACTATGGCTACACCTTC. Looking up the rest from reference TRBV9 and TRBJ1-2 gives the full variable domain: DSGVTQTPKHLITATGQRVTLRCSPRSGDLSVYWYQQSLDQGLQFLIQYYNGEERAKGNILERFSAQQFPDLHSELNLSSLELGDSALYFCASSVGGEPNYGYTFGSGTRLTVV.

The chain carries TRBV18 and TRBJ2-4; 12 bases agree with TRBD2. CDR1 is KGHSH and CDR2 is LQKENI in the germline V gene. The trim removed 2 bases at V and 8 bases at J, leaving 10 bases unmatched. The CDR3 is 17 residues long. CDR3 sequence reads: CASSPIPLAGGPHIQYF. As DNA, the CDR3 is TGTGCCAGCTCACCAATCCCCCTAGCGGGGGGGCCACACATTCAGTACTTC. The variable domain in full, with the rest retrieved from reference TRBV18 and TRBJ2-4, is NAGVMQNPRHLVRRRGQEARLRCSPMKGHSHVYWYRQLPEEGLKFMVYLQKENIIDESGMPKERFSAEFPKEGPSILRIQQVVRGDSAAYFCASSPIPLAGGPHIQYFGAGTRLSVL.